This T cell receptor beta chain was sequenced for a study of blood T cell repertoires in COVID-19. In the study overall: Samples taken during acute and convalescent COVID-19 were collected in the United States, Italy and Spain. Sources were T cells, B-cell-depleted T cells, or PBMCs; the material itself was cDNA or gDNA.

Authors' processing steps: From reference gene primer amplification, estimates of nucleated cell counts were derived. Clones were read by immunoSEQ multiplex PCR, and TCRdb kept only the in-frame ones, dropping some. V, J and clone size were drawn from that table, and D and trimming were deduced from the DNA. The sample records 100,000 to 150,000 clones, 85% being singletons. Germline CDR1 reads SGHTA; CDR2 reads FQGNSA. This CDR3 is built from 14 residues. Trimming removed 10 bases from V and 4 bases from J; junction bases left unmatched: 12. Sequenced: peripheral blood. The rearrangement uses TRBV7-2 and TRBJ2-7, with 8 bases lining up with TRBD2. The source is a man older than 75 with active or convalescent COVID-19. The CDR3 DNA reads TGTGCCACCCGCCCCCCGAGCGGGAGTTACGAGCAGTACTTC. Translated, it gives CATRPPSGSYEQYF.